These 10 T cell receptor beta chains share one sample of origin, sequenced in a study of cytomegalovirus exposure and HLA in healthy donors. Amplification used 60 Vbeta primers and 13 Jbeta primers. Some clones are missing from TCRdb's copy, which holds only in-frame ones; the method was immunoSEQ multiplex PCR. The sample yields approximately 110,000 clones, around three quarters seen once. Sequenced sample: PBMCs. The receptor source for this set is a human donor in good health.

The genes are TRBV28 and TRBJ2-7; the D gene is possibly TRBD1 (6 bases). This CDR3 has 14 amino acids. V was cut by 6 bases and J by 3 bases, with 15 bases left in between. Germline V CDR1 and CDR2: MDHEN, SYDVKM. The CDR3 here is CASSRGQFLYEQYF. The CDR3 DNA is TGTGCCAGCAGCAGAGGACAGTTTCTCTACGAGCAGTACTTC.

The chain combines TRBV11-3 with TRBJ1-1; no clear D gene. Trimming stripped 8 bases from V and 0 bases from J, with 10 bases between. The germline V gene has CDR1 SGHNT and CDR2 YENEEA. The CDR3 sequence is 13 residues long. The CDR3 sequence is CASCVGVNTEAFF. For the CDR3, the DNA is TGTGCCAGCTGTGTCGGGGTGAACACTGAAGCTTTCTTT.

This rearrangement joins TRBV11-2 to TRBJ2-7, with TRBD1 identical over 7 bases. Per the germline V gene, CDR1 is SGHAT and CDR2 is FQNNGV. The CDR3 length is 16 residues. After removal of 5 bases from V and 0 bases from J, the junction contained 10 bases not matched to a gene. The CDR3 protein is CASSPPPTGFSYEQYF. In DNA form, the CDR3 reads TGTGCCAGCAGCCCTCCCCCGACAGGGTTCTCCTACGAGCAGTACTTC.

The V call is TRBV2, the J call TRBJ1-6; no clear D gene. Deletions cut 5 bases from V and 10 bases from J, with 21 bases between. Per the germline V gene, CDR1 is SNHLY and CDR2 is FYNNEI. CDR3 size: 16 residues. The CDR3 sequence is CASSPLPPAAGSPLHF. Written as DNA, the CDR3 is TGTGCCAGCAGTCCCCTCCCCCCCGCGGCCGGGTCACCCCTCCACTTT. Combining the CDR3 with reference TRBV2 and TRBJ1-6 gives the whole variable domain EPEVTQTPSHQVTQMGQEVILRCVPISNHLYFYWYRQILGQKVEFLVSFYNNEISEKSEIFDDQFSVERPDGSNFTLKIRSTKLEDSAMYFCASSPLPPAAGSPLHFGNGTRLTVT.

This clone was seen a single time. The chain couples TRBV9 to TRBJ2-7, with D unresolved. The length of the CDR3 is 14 residues. With 0 bases removed from V and 3 bases from J, the gap between germline ends came to 10 bases. Per the germline V gene, CDR1 is SGDLS and CDR2 is YYNGEE. The CDR3 DNA reads TGTGCCAGCAGCGTAGGTGACATACTCTACGAGCAGTACTTC. This codes for CASSVGDILYEQYF.

This rearrangement joins TRBV6-5 to TRBJ2-1; 11 bases fit TRBD2. The CDR3 is 16 amino acids. Germline CDR1 reads MNHEY; CDR2 reads SVGAGI. V was clipped by 2 bases and J by 5 bases; unmatched bases: 5. As DNA, the CDR3 is TGTGCCAGCAGTTACGCGGGACTAGCGGAAAACAATGAGCAGTTCTTC. This encodes CASSYAGLAENNEQFF.

V gene TRBV10-3 combines with J gene TRBJ2-1, with a weak D call TRBD2 (5 bases). This CDR3 is 13 amino acids long. Germline CDR1 is ENHRY and CDR2 is SYGVKD. Trimming left V 4 bases short and J 7 bases short, with 11 bases between. The CDR3 region is CAISGGSGNEQFF. The CDR3 DNA reads as TGTGCCATCAGTGGGGGTTCGGGGAATGAGCAGTTCTTC.

The chain is built from TRBV7-9 and TRBJ1-3; D might be TRBD1 (5 bases). Germline CDR1 and CDR2: SEHNR and FQNEAQ (reference sequence). The CDR3 extends over 15 amino acids. V was trimmed by 0 bases and J by 4 bases, leaving 10 bases between them. The CDR3 loop is CASSLAGGYGNTIYF. The CDR3, as DNA: TGTGCCAGCAGCTTAGCGGGGGGATACGGAAACACCATATATTTT.

This rearrangement joins TRBV2 to TRBJ2-3, with a weak D call TRBD2 (6 bases). The CDR3 length is 15 residues. Germline V gives CDR1 SNHLY, CDR2 FYNNEI. V was pared by 6 bases and J by 3 bases, with 16 bases between. CDR3 nucleotides: TGTGCCAGCAGCTTAGAGACTAGTGAGACAGATACGCAGTATTTT. It is translated as CASSLETSETDTQYF.

The chain combines TRBV28 with TRBJ1-5; D call uncertain. V lost 9 bases and J lost 7, with 16 bases in between. CDR1 is MDHEN, CDR2 SYDVKM, per germline. The CDR3 spans 13 residues. The CDR3 nucleotides read TGTGCCAGTAGCCTATTGTACAACCAGCCCCAGCATTTT. Its translation: CASSLLYNQPQHF.